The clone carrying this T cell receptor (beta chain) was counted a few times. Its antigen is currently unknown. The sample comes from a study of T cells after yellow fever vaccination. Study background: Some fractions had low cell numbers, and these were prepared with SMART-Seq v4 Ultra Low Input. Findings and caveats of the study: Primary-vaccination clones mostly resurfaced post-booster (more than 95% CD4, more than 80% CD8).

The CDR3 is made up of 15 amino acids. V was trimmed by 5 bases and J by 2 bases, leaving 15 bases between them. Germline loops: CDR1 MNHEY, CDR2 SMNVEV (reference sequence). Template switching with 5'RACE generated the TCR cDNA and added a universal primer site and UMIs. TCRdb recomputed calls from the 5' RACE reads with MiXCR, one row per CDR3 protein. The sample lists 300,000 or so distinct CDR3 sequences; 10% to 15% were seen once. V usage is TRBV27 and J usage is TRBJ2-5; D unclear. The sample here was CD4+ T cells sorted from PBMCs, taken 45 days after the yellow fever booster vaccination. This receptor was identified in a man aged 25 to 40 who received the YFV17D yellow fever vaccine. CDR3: CASSEIKGFQETQYF. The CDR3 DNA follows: TGTGCCAGCAGTGAAATTAAGGGATTTCAAGAGACCCAGTACTTC.